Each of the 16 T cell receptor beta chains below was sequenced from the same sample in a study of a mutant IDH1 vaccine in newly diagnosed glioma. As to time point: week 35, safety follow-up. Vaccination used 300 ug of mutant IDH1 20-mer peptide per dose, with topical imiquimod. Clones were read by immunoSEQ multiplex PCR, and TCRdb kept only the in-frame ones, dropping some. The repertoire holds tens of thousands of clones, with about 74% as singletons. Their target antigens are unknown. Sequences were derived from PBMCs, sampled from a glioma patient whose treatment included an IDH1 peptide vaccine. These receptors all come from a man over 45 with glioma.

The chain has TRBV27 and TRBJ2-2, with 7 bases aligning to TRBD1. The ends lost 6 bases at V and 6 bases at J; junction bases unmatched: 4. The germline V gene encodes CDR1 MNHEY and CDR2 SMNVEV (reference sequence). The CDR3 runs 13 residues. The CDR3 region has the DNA TGTGCCAGCAGGGGACAGCTTTCCGGGGAGCTGTTTTTT. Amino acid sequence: CASRGQLSGELFF.

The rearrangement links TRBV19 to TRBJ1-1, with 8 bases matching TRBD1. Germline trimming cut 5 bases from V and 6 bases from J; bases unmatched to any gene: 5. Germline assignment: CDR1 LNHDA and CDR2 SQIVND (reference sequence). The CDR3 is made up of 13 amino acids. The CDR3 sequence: CASSGQGYPEAFF. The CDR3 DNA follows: TGTGCCAGTAGTGGACAGGGATACCCTGAAGCTTTCTTT.

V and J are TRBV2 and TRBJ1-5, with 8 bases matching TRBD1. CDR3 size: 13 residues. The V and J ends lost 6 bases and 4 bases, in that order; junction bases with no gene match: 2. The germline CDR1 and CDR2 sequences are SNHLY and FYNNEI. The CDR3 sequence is CASRDRENQPQHF. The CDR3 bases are TGTGCCAGCAGGGACAGGGAAAATCAGCCCCAGCATTTT.

The CDR3 sequence is CASGATGVIGGYTF. CDR3 in DNA: TGTGCCAGCGGGGCGACAGGGGTAATAGGTGGCTACACCTTC. The chain links TRBV2 to TRBJ1-2; 8 bases are shared with TRBD1. Germline loops: CDR1 SNHLY, CDR2 FYNNEI. CDR3 length equals 14 residues. The V segment lost 8 bases and the J segment 7 bases; nucleotides outside the gene matches: 12. The full variable domain, completed using reference TRBV2 and TRBJ1-2, is EPEVTQTPSHQVTQMGQEVILRCVPISNHLYFYWYRQILGQKVEFLVSFYNNEISEKSEIFDDQFSVERPDGSNFTLKIRSTKLEDSAMYFCASGATGVIGGYTFGSGTRLTVV.

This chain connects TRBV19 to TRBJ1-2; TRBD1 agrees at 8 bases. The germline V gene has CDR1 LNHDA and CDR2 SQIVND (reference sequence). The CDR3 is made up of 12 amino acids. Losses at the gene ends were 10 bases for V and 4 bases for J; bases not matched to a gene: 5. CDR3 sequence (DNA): TGTGCCACCGCGACAGGGGCCTATGGCTACACCTTC. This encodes CATATGAYGYTF.

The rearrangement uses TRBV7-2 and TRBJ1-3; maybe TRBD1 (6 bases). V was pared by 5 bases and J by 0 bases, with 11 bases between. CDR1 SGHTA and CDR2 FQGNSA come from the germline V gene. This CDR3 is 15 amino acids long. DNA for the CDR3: TGTGCCAGCAGCGTCTCCAGGGGCTCTGGAAACACCATATATTTT. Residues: CASSVSRGSGNTIYF.

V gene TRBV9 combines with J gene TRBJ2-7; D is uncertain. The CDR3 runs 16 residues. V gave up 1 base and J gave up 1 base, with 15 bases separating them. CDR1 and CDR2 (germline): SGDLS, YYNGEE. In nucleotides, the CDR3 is TGTGCCAGCAGCGTAATTGCCAGGAAGATTTCCTACGAGCAGTACTTC. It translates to CASSVIARKISYEQYF. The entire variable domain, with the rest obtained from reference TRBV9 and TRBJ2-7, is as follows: DSGVTQTPKHLITATGQRVTLRCSPRSGDLSVYWYQQSLDQGLQFLIQYYNGEERAKGNILERFSAQQFPDLHSELNLSSLELGDSALYFCASSVIARKISYEQYFGPGTRLTVT.

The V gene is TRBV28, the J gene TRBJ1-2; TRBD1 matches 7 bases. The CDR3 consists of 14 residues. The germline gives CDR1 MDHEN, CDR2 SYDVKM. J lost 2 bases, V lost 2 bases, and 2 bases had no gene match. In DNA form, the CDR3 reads TGTGCCAGCAGTTTAAAGGGGGCCAACTATGGCTACACCTTC. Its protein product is CASSLKGANYGYTF.

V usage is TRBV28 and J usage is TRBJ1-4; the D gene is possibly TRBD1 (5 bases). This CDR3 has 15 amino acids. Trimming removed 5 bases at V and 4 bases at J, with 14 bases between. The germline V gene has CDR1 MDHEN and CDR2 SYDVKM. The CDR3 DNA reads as TGTGCCAGCAGTAACCAGGGTTCGGGTAATGAAAAACTGTTTTTT. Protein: CASSNQGSGNEKLFF.

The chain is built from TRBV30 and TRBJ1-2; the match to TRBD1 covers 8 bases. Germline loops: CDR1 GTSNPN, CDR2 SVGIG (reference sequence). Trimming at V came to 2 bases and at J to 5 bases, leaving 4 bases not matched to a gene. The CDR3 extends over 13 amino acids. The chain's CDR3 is CAWSPQGAYGYTF. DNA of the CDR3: TGTGCCTGGAGTCCTCAGGGGGCTTATGGCTACACCTTC.

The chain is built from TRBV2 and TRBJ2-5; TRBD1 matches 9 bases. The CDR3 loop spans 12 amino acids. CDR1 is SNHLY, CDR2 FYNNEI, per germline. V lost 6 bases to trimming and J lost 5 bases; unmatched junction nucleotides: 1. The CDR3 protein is CASRGTGETQYF. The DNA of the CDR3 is TGTGCCAGCAGAGGGACAGGGGAGACCCAGTACTTC.

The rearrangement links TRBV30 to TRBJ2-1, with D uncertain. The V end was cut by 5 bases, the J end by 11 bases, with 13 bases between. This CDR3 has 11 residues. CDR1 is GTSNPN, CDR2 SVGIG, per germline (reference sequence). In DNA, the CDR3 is TGTGCCTGGCGCGTAGAAATCCAGCAGTTCTTC. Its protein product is CAWRVEIQQFF.

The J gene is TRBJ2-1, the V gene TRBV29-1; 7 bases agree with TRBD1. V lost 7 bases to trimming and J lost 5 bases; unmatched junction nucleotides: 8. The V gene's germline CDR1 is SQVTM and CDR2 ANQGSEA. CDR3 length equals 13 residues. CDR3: CSAWGQSHNEQFF. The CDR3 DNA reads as TGCAGCGCATGGGGACAGTCTCACAATGAGCAGTTCTTC.

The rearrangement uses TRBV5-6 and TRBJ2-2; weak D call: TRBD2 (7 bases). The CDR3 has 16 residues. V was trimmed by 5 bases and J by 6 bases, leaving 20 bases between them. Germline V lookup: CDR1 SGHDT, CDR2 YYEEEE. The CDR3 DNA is TGTGCCAGCAGTCCCCAGGCGGGGGCCTTATCCGGGGAGCTGTTTTTT. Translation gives CASSPQAGALSGELFF.

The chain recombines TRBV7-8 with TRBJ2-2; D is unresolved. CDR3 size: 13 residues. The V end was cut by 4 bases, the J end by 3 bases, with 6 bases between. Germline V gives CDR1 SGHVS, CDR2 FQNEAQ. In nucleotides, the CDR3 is TGTGCCAGCAGCTCTTCGCACACCGGGGAGCTGTTTTTT. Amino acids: CASSSSHTGELFF.

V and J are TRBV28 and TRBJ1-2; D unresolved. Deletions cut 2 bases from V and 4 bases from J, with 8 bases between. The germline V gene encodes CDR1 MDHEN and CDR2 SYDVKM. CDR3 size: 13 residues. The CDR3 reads CASSLGGIYGYTF. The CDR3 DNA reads TGTGCCAGCAGTTTAGGTGGGATCTATGGCTACACCTTC.